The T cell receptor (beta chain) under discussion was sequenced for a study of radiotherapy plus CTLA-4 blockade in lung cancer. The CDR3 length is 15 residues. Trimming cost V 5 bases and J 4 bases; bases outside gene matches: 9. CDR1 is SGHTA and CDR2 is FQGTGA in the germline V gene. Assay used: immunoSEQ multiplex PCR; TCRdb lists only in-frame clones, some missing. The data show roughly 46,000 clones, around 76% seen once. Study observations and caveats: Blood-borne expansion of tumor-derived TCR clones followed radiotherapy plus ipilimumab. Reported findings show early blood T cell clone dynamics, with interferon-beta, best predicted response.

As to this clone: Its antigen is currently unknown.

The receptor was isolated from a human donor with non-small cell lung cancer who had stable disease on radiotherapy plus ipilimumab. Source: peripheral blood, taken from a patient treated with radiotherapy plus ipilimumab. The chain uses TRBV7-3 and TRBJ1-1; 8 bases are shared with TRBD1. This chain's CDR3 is CASSPQGAGSTEAFF. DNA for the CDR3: TGTGCCAGCAGCCCCCAGGGGGCCGGGAGCACTGAAGCTTTCTTT.